This T cell receptor beta chain was recovered during a study of cytomegalovirus exposure and HLA in healthy donors. PCR was performed using 60 Vbeta and 13 Jbeta primers. Libraries were prepared by immunoSEQ multiplex PCR; TCRdb keeps only in-frame clonotypes and omits some of them. The sample contains 120,000 or so clones, more than 80% of which appear only once. The ends were cut back, 4 bases at V and 9 bases at J, with 13 bases in the middle. Germline-derived CDR1 and CDR2 are GTSNPN and SVGIG (reference sequence). CDR3 length: 12 amino acids. This clone has just a few counts. Its target is not known. Study outcomes and limitations: The authors judged a highly shared variant cluster likely a sequencing artifact. Analysis was performed later, and it showed HLA-associated TCR beta chains to be more clonally expanded than equally common others. A later analysis reportedly found that, within productive TCRs, an Asian-associated ancestry cluster had fewer N-insertions than the mean observed across the approximately 670 donors. Reportedly, HLA-A and HLA-B alleles of most subjects were accurately predicted from TCR beta.

The TCR originated in a man in his forties in good health and CMV-seronegative. The chain carries TRBV30 and TRBJ2-1; a possible D gene is TRBD2 (6 bases). Specimen: PBMCs. DNA for the CDR3: TGTGCCTGGATAGTACTAGCCGGTGAGCAGTTCTTC. Its translation is CAWIVLAGEQFF.